These 32 T cell receptor beta chains were sequenced from one sample in a study of T-cell memory formation after mild COVID-19. TCRdb itself ran the 5' RACE reads through MiXCR, one entry per CDR3 protein. The table shows 300,000 to 400,000 distinct CDR3 sequences, with 10% to 15% occurring only once. Sequencing used PBMCs or a T cell subset sorted from them (not recorded which). The receptors derive from a man younger than 35 who had mild COVID-19 (a few samples of this study predate the infection). Cell type and time point are not known.

This clonotype has a handful of counts. This chain's CDR3 is CASSPPESNSPLHF. The DNA for the CDR3 is TGTGCCAGCTCCCCCCCAGAAAGCAATTCACCCCTCCACTTT. This chain connects TRBV6-6 to TRBJ1-6; D uncertain. CDR3 size: 14 residues. Germline V lookup: CDR1 MNHNY, CDR2 SVGAGI (reference sequence). Trimming removed 8 bases from V and 7 bases from J, with 15 bases in between.

This clonotype turned up a few times. V and J are TRBV5-4 and TRBJ2-3; no reliable D call. The CDR3 has 16 amino acids. V lost 1 base, J lost 2 bases, and 14 bases lay in between. Germline V gene data show CDR1 as SGHNT and CDR2 as YYREEE (reference sequence). The CDR3 DNA reads TGTGCCAGCAGCTTGATGTCGCGAAGGACCACAGATACGCAGTATTTT. It encodes CASSLMSRRTTDTQYF.

The chain recombines TRBV5-4 with TRBJ2-7; perhaps TRBD2 as D (6 bases). Trimming left V 5 bases short and J 3 bases short, with 21 bases between. CDR1 and CDR2 from the germline V gene are SGHNT and YYREEE (reference sequence). The CDR3 has 16 residues. The CDR3 bases are TGTGCCAGCAGTCGCACGACCGGGACTTTCGACTACGAGCAGTACTTC. Translated: CASSRTTGTFDYEQYF.

This clonotype was picked up many times. The CDR3 coding sequence is TGCGCCAGCAGGAGATTTAGCGAGAACACTGAAGCTTTCTTT. Its protein is CASRRFSENTEAFF. The gene calls are TRBV5-1 and TRBJ1-1, with no clear D. Trimming stripped 5 bases from V and 1 base from J, with 12 bases between. Germline CDR1 and CDR2: SGHRS and YFSETQ. The CDR3 has 14 residues.

This clonotype was seen a handful of times. This chain uses TRBV12-3 or TRBV12-4 with TRBJ2-7, with a tentative D call TRBD1 (7 bases). CDR3 length: 15 residues. The V end lost 5 bases, the J end lost 6 bases, and 20 bases lay between the germline ends. The CDR3 DNA is TGTGCCAGCAGTATCCAGGGGGGTTCGAGGTTCGAGCAGTACTTC. Residues: CASSIQGGSRFEQYF.

This clonotype was picked up a small number of times. The rearrangement joins TRBV18 to TRBJ1-2, with D possibly TRBD1 on 6 matching bases. Trimming shortened V by 4 bases and J by 4 bases, and 19 bases separated the two germline ends. CDR1 is KGHSH and CDR2 is LQKENI in the germline V gene. The CDR3 consists of 16 residues. The CDR3 region is CASSLLRGQPIYGYTF. The CDR3 bases are TGTGCCAGCTCACTGCTCAGGGGCCAACCCATCTATGGCTACACCTTC.

V usage is TRBV5-1 and J usage is TRBJ2-7, with D perhaps TRBD1 or TRBD2 (5 bases each). The CDR3 extends over 14 amino acids. The V end lost 2 bases, the J end lost 5 bases, and 14 bases lay between the germline ends. Per germline, CDR1 SGHRS and CDR2 YFSETQ. The CDR3 is CASSLRGEIDEQYV. The CDR3 DNA is TGCGCCAGCAGCTTAAGGGGAGAGATCGACGAGCAGTACGTC.

The chain links TRBV7-2 to TRBJ2-5, with 11 bases matching TRBD2. The CDR3 loop spans 16 amino acids. CDR1 SGHTA and CDR2 FQGNSA come from the germline V gene. V was clipped by 5 bases and J by 9 bases; unmatched bases: 14. CDR3 coding DNA: TGTGCCAGCAGCCCCCGTCTAGCGGGGGGCCTGGGGGCCCAGTACTTC. It specifies CASSPRLAGGLGAQYF.

This clonotype occurred a few times. The rearrangement links TRBV7-2 to TRBJ2-7; 14 bases are a match to TRBD2. The J segment lost 3 bases and the V segment lost 0 bases, leaving 1 base of the junction unmatched. The length of the CDR3 is 16 residues. Germline CDR1 reads SGHTA; CDR2 reads FQGNSA. CDR3 protein: CASSLAGTSGGYEQYF. CDR3 DNA sequence: TGTGCCAGCAGCTTAGCCGGGACTAGCGGGGGCTACGAGCAGTACTTC.

This clonotype was counted between two and nine times. The chain carries TRBV4-1 and TRBJ1-6; D is unclear. CDR3 size: 16 residues. Germline V gene data show CDR1 as MGHRA and CDR2 as YSYEKL. Trimming took off 0 bases at V and 6 bases at J, with 12 bases between the two ends. Here the CDR3 reads CASSQEDGLLNSPLHF. As DNA, the CDR3 is TGCGCCAGCAGCCAAGAGGACGGGCTACTTAATTCACCCCTCCACTTT.

This clonotype has at least ten counts. This rearrangement joins TRBV4-1 to TRBJ1-5; D remains unclear. V lost 4 bases to trimming and J lost 4 bases, with 11 bases between them. Germline assignment: CDR1 MGHRA and CDR2 YSYEKL. The CDR3 sequence is 14 residues long. For the CDR3, the DNA is TGCGCCAGCAGCCCCCCGAGCCTAAATCAGCCCCAGCATTTT. This gives the protein CASSPPSLNQPQHF.

This clonotype was recorded many times. This chain links TRBV3-1 with TRBJ2-4, with D possibly TRBD1 on 8 matching bases. Germline assignment: CDR1 LGHDT and CDR2 YNNKEL (reference sequence). V gave up 4 bases and J gave up 1 base, with 17 bases separating them. The CDR3 covers 17 residues. CDR3 sequence (DNA): TGTGCCAGCAGCCCAAATACAGGGGGGGCCGCCAAAAACATTCAGTACTTC. This codes for CASSPNTGGAAKNIQYF. The variable domain in full, completed from reference TRBV3-1 and TRBJ2-4, reads DTAVSQTPKYLVTQMGNDKSIKCEQNLGHDTMYWYKQDSKKFLKIMFSYNNKELIINETVPNRFSPKSPDKAHLNLHINSLELGDSAVYFCASSPNTGGAAKNIQYFGAGTRLSVL.

The rearrangement uses TRBV29-1 and TRBJ1-5; D is perhaps TRBD1 (5 bases). In germline, CDR1 is SQVTM, CDR2 ANQGSEA. Trimming took off 1 base at V and 4 bases at J, with 8 bases between the two ends. The CDR3 sequence is 13 residues long. The CDR3 bases are TGCAGCGTTGAAGTGGGGGATAATCAGCCCCAGCATTTT. The encoded protein is CSVEVGDNQPQHF.

This clonotype was seen at least ten times. This chain connects TRBV5-1 to TRBJ1-5; D is uncertain. CDR1 and CDR2 from the germline V gene are SGHRS and YFSETQ. V lost 0 bases, J lost 3 bases, and 10 bases lay in between. CDR3 length: 15 amino acids. The CDR3: CASSLAPGYNQPQHF. CDR3 DNA sequence: TGCGCCAGCAGCTTGGCCCCCGGGTACAATCAGCCCCAGCATTTT.

V and J are TRBV5-4 and TRBJ2-1; 10 positions agree with TRBD2. With V trimmed by 4 bases and J by 4 bases, 17 bases remained unmatched. The germline CDR1 and CDR2 sequences are SGHNT and YYREEE (reference sequence). The CDR3 runs 19 residues. CDR3 sequence: CASSPTIAGGPGKYNEQFF. The CDR3 coding sequence is TGTGCCAGCAGCCCGACTATAGCGGGGGGCCCTGGTAAATACAATGAGCAGTTCTTC.

The sample holds a few counts of this clonotype. This chain links TRBV9 with TRBJ2-6; D might be TRBD1 or TRBD2, each matching 5 bases. V dropped 10 bases and J dropped 2 bases, with 10 bases sitting between them. This CDR3 comprises 13 residues. Germline CDR1 and CDR2: SGDLS and YYNGEE. CDR3 residues: CASRGPGANVLTF. For the CDR3, the DNA is TGTGCCTCCCGGGGCCCTGGGGCCAACGTCCTGACTTTC. The full variable domain, with the rest looked up from reference TRBV9 and TRBJ2-6, is DSGVTQTPKHLITATGQRVTLRCSPRSGDLSVYWYQQSLDQGLQFLIQYYNGEERAKGNILERFSAQQFPDLHSELNLSSLELGDSALYFCASRGPGANVLTFGAGSRLTVL.

The sample holds a few counts of this clonotype. The rearrangement joins TRBV6-6 to TRBJ2-7, with D maybe TRBD1 (5 bases). Germline-derived CDR1 and CDR2 are MNHNY and SVGAGI (reference sequence). CDR3 size: 14 residues. The ends were cut back, 2 bases at V and 0 bases at J, with 8 bases in the middle. DNA for the CDR3: TGTGCCAGCAGTTACAGACAGAGCTCCTACGAGCAGTACGTC. It codes for CASSYRQSSYEQYV.

This clonotype appeared a few times. The chain recombines TRBV29-1 with TRBJ2-1; D is unresolved. Germline V CDR1 and CDR2: SQVTM, ANQGSEA. The CDR3 loop spans 11 amino acids. The V end lost 4 bases, the J end lost 7 bases, and 8 bases lay between the germline ends. CDR3 coding DNA: TGCAGCGTTGGGCAGTCTAATGAGCAGTTCTTC. Translating it yields CSVGQSNEQFF.

This clonotype was recorded at least ten times. The CDR3 region is CASSYSGGSTDTQYF. CDR3 bases: TGCGCCAGCAGCTACAGCGGGGGGAGCACAGATACGCAGTATTTT. The chain joins TRBV5-1 to TRBJ2-3; 9 positions match TRBD2. Germline V gene data show CDR1 as SGHRS and CDR2 as YFSETQ. CDR3 length: 15 residues. Unmatched junction bases numbered 2, after V lost 3 bases and J lost 0 bases.

This clonotype was counted only a few times. The chain carries TRBV7-9 and TRBJ1-2, with D hard to call. This CDR3 comprises 13 residues. V dropped 1 base and J dropped 4 bases, with 7 bases sitting between them. Germline-derived CDR1 and CDR2 are SEHNR and FQNEAQ (reference sequence). For the CDR3, the DNA is TGTGCCAGCAGCTTAGGCCTATTCTATGGCTACACCTTC. Its translation: CASSLGLFYGYTF.

This clonotype was seen at least ten times. The chain uses TRBV6-5 and TRBJ2-7; TRBD1 agrees at 7 bases. The V segment lost 11 bases and the J segment 1 base; nucleotides outside the gene matches: 8. The CDR3 spans 13 residues. Germline CDR1 MNHEY, CDR2 SVGAGI. CDR3 DNA sequence: TGTGCCGTACAATCGGGACAGTCCTACGAGCAGTACTTC. It yields the protein CAVQSGQSYEQYF.

This clonotype was seen only a few times. This rearrangement joins TRBV12-5 to TRBJ2-5; 9 bases line up with TRBD1. There are 15 residues in the CDR3. The V and J ends lost 6 bases and 3 bases, in that order; junction bases with no gene match: 8. The V gene's germline CDR1 is LGHNT and CDR2 FRNRAP. The CDR3 DNA follows: TGTGCTAGTGGCCGGGGGGACAGGGTAGAAGAGACCCAGTACTTC. Protein product: CASGRGDRVEETQYF.

The rearrangement links TRBV6-5 to TRBJ1-3; 8 bases agree with TRBD1. Trimming at V came to 0 bases and at J to 0 bases, leaving 1 base not matched to a gene. The CDR3 spans 16 residues. Germline assignment: CDR1 MNHEY and CDR2 SVGAGI. In DNA form, the CDR3 reads TGTGCCAGCAGTTACTCACAGGGGGGCTCTGGAAACACCATATATTTT. This codes for CASSYSQGGSGNTIYF.

The sample holds a few counts of this clonotype. CDR3 nucleotides: TGTGCCAGCTCACCACAGGGGGCGGGGAGCAATCAGCCCCAGCATTTT. It is translated as CASSPQGAGSNQPQHF. The chain joins TRBV18 to TRBJ1-5; TRBD1 aligns across 7 bases. J was trimmed by 1 base and V by 1 base; bases with no gene match: 4. In germline, CDR1 is KGHSH, CDR2 LQKENI. This CDR3 is built from 16 residues.

This clonotype was detected a few times. The CDR3 DNA is TGTGCCGGAGGACTGTCCTACAATGAGCAGTTCTTC. Encoded protein: CAGGLSYNEQFF. The gene calls are TRBV7-9 and TRBJ2-1, with D possibly TRBD2 on 5 matching bases. Germline-derived CDR1 and CDR2 are SEHNR and FQNEAQ (reference sequence). This CDR3 spans 12 amino acids. V shed 11 bases and J shed 1 base, with 9 bases lying between them. The full variable domain, with the rest looked up from reference TRBV7-9 and TRBJ2-1, is DTGVSQNPRHKITKRGQNVTFRCDPISEHNRLYWYRQTLGQGPEFLTYFQNEAQLEKSRLLSDRFSAERPKGSFSTLEIQRTEQGDSAMYLCAGGLSYNEQFFGPGTRLTVL.

In its sample, this clonotype was seen a few times. V usage is TRBV6-2 or TRBV6-3 and J usage is TRBJ1-2; D perhaps matches TRBD1 (6 bases). The germline V and J ends were trimmed by 0 bases and 7 bases, with 15 bases remaining between them. This CDR3 has 15 residues. Germline values: CDR1 MNHEY, CDR2 SVGEGT. This CDR3 reads CASSYSTTGTRGYTF. In DNA form, the CDR3 reads TGTGCCAGCAGTTACTCAACCACCGGGACACGTGGCTACACCTTC.

The J gene is TRBJ1-1, the V gene TRBV4-1, with 7 bases identical to TRBD1. The CDR3 is 17 residues long. Germline CDR1 is MGHRA and CDR2 is YSYEKL. V shed 2 bases and J 0 bases; nucleotides not matched to a gene: 9. CDR3 in amino acids: CASSQRAWDSMNTEAFF. The CDR3 DNA sequence: TGCGCCAGCAGCCAAAGGGCTTGGGACAGCATGAACACTGAAGCTTTCTTT.

This clonotype was seen a few times. The chain uses TRBV11-2 and TRBJ2-2; perhaps TRBD1 as D (6 bases). V lost 5 bases and J 0 bases, leaving 10 bases between the germline ends. Per germline, CDR1 SGHAT and CDR2 FQNNGV. The CDR3 is made up of 15 amino acids. CDR3 sequence (DNA): TGTGCCAGCAGCCATGGGACACCGAACACCGGGGAGCTGTTTTTT. Residues: CASSHGTPNTGELFF. Complete variable domain (other parts from reference TRBV11-2 and TRBJ2-2): EAGVAQSPRYKIIEKRQSVAFWCNPISGHATLYWYQQILGQGPKLLIQFQNNGVVDDSQLPKDRFSAERLKGVDSTLKIQPAKLEDSAVYLCASSHGTPNTGELFFGEGSRLTVL.

This clonotype was recorded a few times. The V gene is TRBV6-4, the J gene TRBJ1-1; no firm D call. CDR3 length equals 22 residues. V gave up 9 bases and J gave up 1 base, with 39 bases separating them. Germline V lookup: CDR1 MRHNA, CDR2 SNTAGT. The CDR3 DNA sequence: TGTGCCAGGGTCACCCGATTGGGTTTCTGGCGGCCAGCCCGACGAGAGAACACTGAAGCTTTCTTT. It is translated as CARVTRLGFWRPARRENTEAFF.

This clonotype was found a few times. The CDR3 sequence is CASDERPRTNTGELFF. CDR3 coding DNA: TGTGCCAGCGACGAAAGGCCCAGAACGAACACCGGGGAGCTGTTTTTT. The rearrangement joins TRBV7-9 to TRBJ2-2; no clear D. Germline V lookup: CDR1 SEHNR, CDR2 FQNEAQ (reference sequence). The CDR3 length is 16 residues. V was cut by 8 bases and J by 0 bases, with 16 bases left in between.

This sequence joins TRBV3-1 and TRBJ2-5; 7 nucleotides line up with TRBD2. Germline V gene lookup returns CDR1 LGHDT and CDR2 YNNKEL (reference sequence). CDR3 size: 13 residues. The J segment lost 5 bases and the V segment lost 4 bases, leaving 4 bases of the junction unmatched. The CDR3 DNA is TGTGCCAGCAGCCGCGGACTAGTGGAGACCCAGTACTTC. Its translation: CASSRGLVETQYF.

The genes are TRBV6-6 and TRBJ2-3; no definite D call. Germline V gene data show CDR1 as MNHNY and CDR2 as SVGAGI (reference sequence). The CDR3 length is 16 residues. Deletions cut 6 bases from V and 2 bases from J, with 18 bases between. CDR3 sequence (DNA): TGTGCCAGCAGCGACCCAAGAAGAATTAACACAGATACGCAGTATTTT. The encoded protein is CASSDPRRINTDTQYF.